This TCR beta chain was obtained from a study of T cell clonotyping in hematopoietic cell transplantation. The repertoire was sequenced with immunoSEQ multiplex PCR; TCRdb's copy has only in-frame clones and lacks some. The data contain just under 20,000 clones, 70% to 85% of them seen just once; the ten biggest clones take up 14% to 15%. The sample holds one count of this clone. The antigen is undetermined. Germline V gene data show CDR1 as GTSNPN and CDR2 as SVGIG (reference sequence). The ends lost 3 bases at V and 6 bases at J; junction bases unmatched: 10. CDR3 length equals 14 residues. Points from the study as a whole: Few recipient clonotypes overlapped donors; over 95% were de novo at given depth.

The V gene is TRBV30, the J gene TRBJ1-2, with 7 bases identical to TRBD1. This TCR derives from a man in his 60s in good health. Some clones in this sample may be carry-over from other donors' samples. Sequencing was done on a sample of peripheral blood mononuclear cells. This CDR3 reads CAWRPTGDSDGYTF. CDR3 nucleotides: TGTGCCTGGAGACCAACAGGGGATTCGGATGGCTACACCTTC.